Listed here are 27 T cell receptor beta chains from one sample, sequenced in a study of blood T cell repertoires in COVID-19. Only in-frame clones appear in the TCRdb table, and some are missing; sequencing was by immunoSEQ multiplex PCR. The table records 9,500 to 15,000 clones, 70% to 85% of them present only once. The sample taken for sequencing was peripheral blood. All receptors come from a human donor in a cohort sampled during active COVID-19.

This clone was seen only a few times. This chain connects TRBV16 to TRBJ1-5; D call uncertain. V lost 2 bases to trimming and J lost 4 bases, with 9 bases between them. The CDR3 consists of 14 residues. Germline V gene data show CDR1 as KGHSY and CDR2 as FQNENV. Here the CDR3 reads CASSQQADNQPQHF. In DNA, the CDR3 is TGTGCCAGCAGCCAACAGGCCGATAATCAGCCCCAGCATTTT.

The chain combines TRBV28 with TRBJ1-1; no reliable D call. Trimming took 7 bases from V and 3 from J, leaving 9 bases between them. This CDR3 is 12 amino acids long. The germline CDR1 and CDR2 sequences are MDHEN and SYDVKM. CDR3 DNA: TGTGCCAGCACCCTTTTCGACACTGAAGCTTTCTTT. It yields the protein CASTLFDTEAFF.

The chain links TRBV5-1 to TRBJ2-5; 7 bases agree with TRBD1. The junction had 10 bases not matched to a gene; V was cut back by 4 bases and J by 1 base. This CDR3 spans 16 amino acids. CDR1 is SGHRS and CDR2 is YFSETQ in the germline V gene. The CDR3 sequence: CASSRPPGQIQETQYF. DNA for the CDR3: TGCGCCAGCAGCAGGCCCCCGGGACAGATCCAAGAGACCCAGTACTTC.

The chain couples TRBV6-1 to TRBJ1-6; 10 nucleotides line up with TRBD1. The CDR3 has 18 residues. Germline CDR1 and CDR2: MNHNS and SASEGT. V shed 4 bases, J shed 8 bases, and the junction held 14 bases outside the gene matches. Here the CDR3 reads CASSATTGGQGLHSPLHF. DNA of the CDR3: TGTGCCAGCAGTGCGACTACCGGGGGACAGGGGTTGCATTCACCCCTCCACTTT.

This sequence joins TRBV30 and TRBJ2-4, with TRBD2 matching 10 bases. CDR1 and CDR2 from the germline V gene are GTSNPN and SVGIG (reference sequence). The J segment lost 5 bases and the V segment lost 0 bases, leaving 1 base of the junction unmatched. This CDR3 region has 14 residues. This CDR3 reads CAWSVAGGQNIQYF. In DNA, the CDR3 is TGTGCCTGGAGTGTAGCGGGGGGGCAAAACATTCAGTACTTC. The full variable domain, completed using reference TRBV30 and TRBJ2-4, is SQTIHQWPATLVQPVGSPLSLECTVEGTSNPNLYWYRQAAGRGLQLLFYSVGIGQISSEVPQNLSASRPQDRQFILSSKKLLLSDSGFYLCAWSVAGGQNIQYFGAGTRLSVL.

The rearrangement links TRBV18 to TRBJ2-7; TRBD1 aligns across 11 bases. Germline V gene sequence: CDR1 KGHSH, CDR2 LQKENI. The V gene end was trimmed by 1 base and the J gene end by 5 bases; junction bases not matched to a gene: 4. This CDR3 comprises 15 residues. The CDR3 loop is CASSPRRTGGDEQYF. CDR3 nucleotide sequence: TGTGCCAGCTCACCACGCAGGACAGGGGGCGACGAGCAGTACTTC. The full variable domain, in which reference TRBV18 and TRBJ2-7 provide the parts outside the CDR3, is NAGVMQNPRHLVRRRGQEARLRCSPMKGHSHVYWYRQLPEEGLKFMVYLQKENIIDESGMPKERFSAEFPKEGPSILRIQQVVRGDSAAYFCASSPRRTGGDEQYFGPGTRLTVT.

The V and J genes are TRBV2 and TRBJ1-5; D possibly corresponds to TRBD1 (5 bases). The germline CDR1 and CDR2 sequences are SNHLY and FYNNEI. The germline V and J ends were trimmed by 6 bases and 0 bases, with 12 bases remaining between them. The CDR3 has 15 amino acids. The DNA for the CDR3 is TGTGCCAGCAGCCGAGAAGGGGATAGCAATCAGCCCCAGCATTTT. This gives the protein CASSREGDSNQPQHF.

The chain has TRBV6-5 and TRBJ2-5; TRBD2 might be the D (5 bases). The CDR3 is 15 residues long. Trimming removed 7 bases at V and 2 bases at J, with 17 bases between. CDR1 MNHEY and CDR2 SVGAGI come from the germline V gene. The CDR3 DNA is TGTGCCAGCACCCTGGACCGGGGTACGCAAGAGACCCAGTACTTC. This encodes CASTLDRGTQETQYF.

The V gene is TRBV4-1, the J gene TRBJ2-4, with TRBD2 as a possible D gene (6 bases). Germline loops: CDR1 MGHRA, CDR2 YSYEKL. Between the trimmed V and J ends, which lost 4 bases and 6 bases, there was a span of 19 bases. The CDR3 totals 16 residues. The CDR3 loop reads CASSPPGLKPGNIQYF. The DNA for the CDR3 is TGCGCCAGCAGCCCCCCGGGACTGAAGCCAGGAAACATTCAGTACTTC.

V is TRBV29-1 and J is TRBJ2-7; possibly TRBD2 for D (5 bases). The germline gives CDR1 SQVTM, CDR2 ANQGSEA. V was clipped by 4 bases and J by 0 bases, with 10 bases between them. The CDR3 length is 13 residues. CDR3 in DNA: TGCAGCGTTGCGGACTCCCTCTCCTACGAGCAGTACTTC. Protein sequence: CSVADSLSYEQYF.

This clone has only one observation. The chain carries TRBV28 and TRBJ1-2; D unresolved. This CDR3 has 13 residues. V lost 3 bases and J lost 4, with 9 bases in between. Germline values: CDR1 MDHEN, CDR2 SYDVKM. The CDR3 reads CASSLRRFYGYTF. CDR3 nucleotide sequence: TGTGCCAGCAGTTTGCGGCGGTTCTATGGCTACACCTTC.

This chain joins TRBV6-2 or TRBV6-3 and TRBJ2-7; 8 bases map to TRBD2. The CDR3 extends over 15 amino acids. Unmatched junction bases numbered 5, after V lost 2 bases and J lost 2 bases. From germline, CDR1 is MNHEY and CDR2 SVGEGT. The DNA for the CDR3 is TGTGCCAGCAGTTACCCGAGCGGGGGAACCTACGAGCAGTACTTC. It codes for CASSYPSGGTYEQYF.

The chain links TRBV19 to TRBJ2-2; D is unclear. V lost 0 bases to trimming and J lost 5 bases, with 7 bases between them. The germline CDR1 and CDR2 sequences are LNHDA and SQIVND (reference sequence). The CDR3 has 14 amino acids. The CDR3 DNA sequence: TGTGCCAGTAGTATAGATCTATGGACCGGGGAGCTGTTTTTT. Protein: CASSIDLWTGELFF. The entire variable domain, with the rest obtained from reference TRBV19 and TRBJ2-2, is as follows: DGGITQSPKYLFRKEGQNVTLSCEQNLNHDAMYWYRQDPGQGLRLIYYSQIVNDFQKGDIAEGYSVSREKKESFPLTVTSAQKNPTAFYLCASSIDLWTGELFFGEGSRLTVL.

This clone came up once. The chain recombines TRBV18 with TRBJ2-5; TRBD1 matches 7 bases. Germline V gene lookup returns CDR1 KGHSH and CDR2 LQKENI. CDR3 length: 17 residues. The junction had 12 bases not matched to a gene; V was cut back by 3 bases and J by 2 bases. The CDR3 DNA reads TGTGCCAGCTCACCGTTTCGTAACAGGGGCGTACAAGAGACCCAGTACTTC. As protein: CASSPFRNRGVQETQYF.

This clone was recorded a few times. CDR3 coding DNA: TGTGCCAGCTCACCCGGACAGGGGATGGAGACCCAGTACTTC. Its protein is CASSPGQGMETQYF. The chain uses TRBV18 and TRBJ2-5; the match to TRBD1 covers 9 bases. There are 14 residues in the CDR3. V gave up 3 bases and J gave up 5 bases; unmatched junction bases: 4. CDR1 and CDR2 (germline): KGHSH, LQKENI.

The chain carries TRBV29-1 and TRBJ2-3; TRBD2 matches 7 bases. The V gene's germline CDR1 is SQVTM and CDR2 ANQGSEA. The CDR3 sequence is 14 residues long. V was clipped by 3 bases and J by 1 base; unmatched bases: 4. For the CDR3, the DNA is TGCAGCGTTGAGCCGGGGAGGGGCACAGATACGCAGTATTTT. This gives the protein CSVEPGRGTDTQYF.

This clone was recorded once. V gene TRBV7-2 combines with J gene TRBJ2-2, with D perhaps matching TRBD1 (5 bases). CDR3 length: 14 residues. Germline V gene data show CDR1 as SGHTA and CDR2 as FQGNSA. Trimming pared 1 base from V and 5 bases from J, leaving 8 bases between. The CDR3 loop reads CASSLGQRTGELFF. Here the CDR3 DNA reads TGTGCCAGCAGCTTAGGACAGCGAACCGGGGAGCTGTTTTTT.

This sequence joins TRBV27 and TRBJ2-3; 9 bases are a match to TRBD2. Trimming removed 6 bases from V and 5 bases from J; junction bases left unmatched: 9. In germline, CDR1 is MNHEY, CDR2 SMNVEV (reference sequence). The CDR3 loop spans 15 amino acids. The CDR3 DNA reads as TGTGCCAGCAGAAGGGGTCTAGCGGGGTTAGATACGCAGTATTTT. It specifies CASRRGLAGLDTQYF.

The chain combines TRBV6-5 with TRBJ2-2, with unresolved D. The V gene lost 4 bases and the J gene lost 8 bases, with 11 bases spanning the gap. The CDR3 is made up of 13 amino acids. Per the germline V gene, CDR1 is MNHEY and CDR2 is SVGAGI. DNA for the CDR3: TGTGCCAGCAGTTCCCTTCGAGCAGGGGAGCTGTTTTTT. Its translation: CASSSLRAGELFF.

In nucleotides, the CDR3 is TGCGCCAGCAGCAACCAGGGTTGGGGCACTGAAGCTTTCTTT. Its translation is CASSNQGWGTEAFF. The J gene is TRBJ1-1, the V gene TRBV4-1; TRBD1 is a possible D gene (5 bases). CDR1 and CDR2 from the germline V gene are MGHRA and YSYEKL. The V end lost 5 bases, the J end lost 4 bases, and 14 bases lay between the germline ends. The CDR3 extends over 14 amino acids.

This chain links TRBV2 with TRBJ1-2, with D hard to call. This CDR3 is built from 14 residues. V lost 4 bases to trimming and J lost 4 bases, with 13 bases between them. In germline, CDR1 is SNHLY, CDR2 FYNNEI. The CDR3 region is CASSVGTRGYGYTF. The CDR3 DNA sequence: TGTGCCAGCAGTGTGGGCACGCGGGGCTATGGCTACACCTTC.

The chain is built from TRBV15 and TRBJ2-7; 10 bases agree with TRBD1. V shed 1 base, J shed 7 bases, and the junction held 7 bases outside the gene matches. The CDR3 is made up of 15 amino acids. The germline V gene encodes CDR1 LNHNV and CDR2 YYDKDF (reference sequence). The CDR3 bases are TGTGCCACCAGCAGAGCCGGGACAGGGGTAAGGGAGCAGTACTTC. Residues: CATSRAGTGVREQYF.

The rearrangement links TRBV3-1 (or the pseudogene TRBV3-2) to TRBJ2-3, with TRBD2 matching over 9 bases. Germline V lookup: CDR1 LGHDT, CDR2 YNNKEL (reference sequence). V was clipped by 4 bases and J by 0 bases; unmatched bases: 2. The CDR3 is made up of 15 amino acids. As DNA, the CDR3 is TGTGCCAGCAGCCCGACTAGCGGTAGCACAGATACGCAGTATTTT. Protein sequence: CASSPTSGSTDTQYF.

The V gene is TRBV29-1, the J gene TRBJ1-1, with D perhaps matching TRBD1 (5 bases). V lost 0 bases and J lost 0, with 8 bases in between. Germline-derived CDR1 and CDR2 are SQVTM and ANQGSEA. CDR3 length: 14 amino acids. For the CDR3, the DNA is TGCAGCGTTGAAGATCAGGGCTTGAACACTGAAGCTTTCTTT. Translation gives CSVEDQGLNTEAFF.

This clone appeared a few times. The chain joins TRBV6-5 to TRBJ2-7, with D perhaps matching TRBD2 (7 bases). Per the germline V gene, CDR1 is MNHEY and CDR2 is SVGAGI. This CDR3 comprises 15 residues. V was pared by 7 bases and J by 0 bases, with 16 bases between. The CDR3 loop reads CASKAGASFSYEQYF. The CDR3 coding sequence is TGTGCCAGCAAGGCGGGGGCCAGTTTCTCCTACGAGCAGTACTTC.

The CDR3 reads CASSYPSGGPNTGELFF. Written as DNA, the CDR3 is TGTGCCAGCAGTTACCCTAGCGGGGGCCCGAACACCGGGGAGCTGTTTTTT. The chain links TRBV6-2 or TRBV6-3 to TRBJ2-2; 10 bases align to TRBD2. The junction had 3 bases not matched to a gene; V was cut back by 2 bases and J by 0 bases. The CDR3 is made up of 17 amino acids. Per germline, CDR1 MNHEY and CDR2 SVGEGT.

The genes are TRBV7-3 and TRBJ2-1; 13 bases agree with TRBD2. The germline gives CDR1 SGHTA, CDR2 FQGTGA. Losses at the gene ends were 1 base for V and 4 bases for J; bases not matched to a gene: 1. CDR3 length equals 16 residues. CDR3 coding DNA: TGTGCCAGCAGCTTAAGGACTAGCGGGGGTTACAATGAGCAGTTCTTC. Amino acid sequence: CASSLRTSGGYNEQFF.